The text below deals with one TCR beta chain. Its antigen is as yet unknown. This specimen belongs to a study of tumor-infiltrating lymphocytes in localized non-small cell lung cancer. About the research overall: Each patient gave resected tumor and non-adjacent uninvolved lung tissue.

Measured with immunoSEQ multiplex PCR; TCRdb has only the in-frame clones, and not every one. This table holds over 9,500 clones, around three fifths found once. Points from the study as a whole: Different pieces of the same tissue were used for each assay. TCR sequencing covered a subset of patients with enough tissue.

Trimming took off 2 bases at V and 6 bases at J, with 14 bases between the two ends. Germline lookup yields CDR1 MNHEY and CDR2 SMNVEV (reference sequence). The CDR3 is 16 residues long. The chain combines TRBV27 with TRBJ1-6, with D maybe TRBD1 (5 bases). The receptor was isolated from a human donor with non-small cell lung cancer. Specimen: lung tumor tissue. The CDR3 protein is CASSLMGVRGNSPLHF. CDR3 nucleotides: TGTGCCAGCAGTTTAATGGGTGTTAGGGGTAATTCACCCCTCCACTTT.